Each of the 20 T cell receptor beta chains below was sequenced from the same sample in a study of cytomegalovirus exposure and HLA in healthy donors. Both 60 Vbeta primers and 13 Jbeta primers went into the PCR. Sequencing used immunoSEQ multiplex PCR; TCRdb keeps in-frame clones, though not all of them. The sample lists about 110,000 clones; about 76% were seen once. Sequencing used PBMCs. The receptors were gathered from a woman under 40 in good health and CMV-seronegative.

The chain joins TRBV27 to TRBJ1-1; tentative D call: TRBD1 (6 bases). Looked up from germline, CDR1 is MNHEY and CDR2 is SMNVEV (reference sequence). Between the trimmed V and J ends, which lost 5 bases and 5 bases, there was a span of 12 bases. This CDR3 is 13 amino acids long. Written as DNA, the CDR3 is TGTGCCAGCAGTCGCCAGGGGAATACTGAAGCTTTCTTT. Amino acids: CASSRQGNTEAFF.

This sequence joins TRBV14 and TRBJ2-7, with TRBD1 matching 9 bases. CDR3 length: 15 residues. With V trimmed by 7 bases and J by 5 bases, 12 bases remained unmatched. Germline assignment: CDR1 SGHDN and CDR2 FVKESK. The CDR3 reads CASNPSGTGRHEQYF. The CDR3 coding sequence is TGTGCCAGCAACCCCTCGGGGACAGGGCGACACGAGCAGTACTTC.

The chain joins TRBV7-7 to TRBJ2-5, with TRBD1 matching over 7 bases. The CDR3 totals 15 residues. The V segment lost 5 bases and the J segment 1 base; nucleotides outside the gene matches: 7. Per germline, CDR1 SSHAT and CDR2 FNYEAQ (reference sequence). The CDR3 bases are TGTGCCAGCAGCGGCCGGGACAGCCCCCAAGAGACCCAGTACTTC. This translates into CASSGRDSPQETQYF.

This clone appeared a few times. The chain couples TRBV6-5 to TRBJ1-3; the match to TRBD1 covers 7 bases. From germline, CDR1 is MNHEY and CDR2 SVGAGI. The CDR3 sequence is 13 residues long. Losses at the gene ends were 6 bases for V and 4 bases for J; bases not matched to a gene: 3. The CDR3 here is CASRRDSGNTIYF. Written as DNA, the CDR3 is TGTGCCAGCAGAAGGGACAGCGGAAACACCATATATTTT.

V and J are TRBV19 and TRBJ1-5, with a tentative D call TRBD1 (6 bases). Per germline, CDR1 LNHDA and CDR2 SQIVND (reference sequence). V was shortened by 6 bases and J by 0 bases, with 12 bases between the two germline ends. The length of the CDR3 is 15 residues. DNA for the CDR3: TGTGCCAGTAGGACCGGGACACTTAGCAATCAGCCCCAGCATTTT. Its protein is CASRTGTLSNQPQHF.

This clone was observed a few times. The chain carries TRBV7-2 and TRBJ1-2; D gene ambiguous. V lost 0 bases to trimming and J lost 3 bases, with 11 bases between them. The CDR3 has 15 residues. Germline-derived CDR1 and CDR2 are SGHTA and FQGNSA. CDR3 sequence reads: CASSLAYSIYYGYTF. The CDR3, as DNA: TGTGCCAGCAGCTTAGCGTACAGTATCTACTATGGCTACACCTTC.

The genes are TRBV10-3 and TRBJ2-1; 10 bases are shared with TRBD2. The CDR3 sequence is 15 residues long. The V and J ends lost 6 bases and 8 bases, in that order; junction bases with no gene match: 10. CDR1 is ENHRY, CDR2 SYGVKD, per germline. The CDR3 DNA is TGTGCCATCAGGGCTAGCGGGAGTGGTTTGGATGAGCAGTTCTTC. Translating it yields CAIRASGSGLDEQFF.

The chain carries TRBV28 and TRBJ1-4; maybe TRBD1 (6 bases). This CDR3 is built from 14 residues. The germline CDR1 and CDR2 sequences are MDHEN and SYDVKM. V dropped 10 bases and J dropped 5 bases, with 17 bases sitting between them. The CDR3 DNA sequence: TGTGCCACCGCGAACAGGGCTCTCAATGAAAAACTGTTTTTT. Encoded protein: CATANRALNEKLFF.

CDR3: CSATLGETQYF. For the CDR3, the DNA is TGCAGTGCTACCCTCGGGGAGACCCAGTACTTC. This chain links TRBV20-1 with TRBJ2-5; D ambiguous. Germline CDR1 is DFQATT and CDR2 is SNEGSKA (reference sequence). Trimming shortened V by 4 bases and J by 5 bases, and 8 bases separated the two germline ends. This CDR3 is 11 amino acids long.

This clone was counted between two and nine times. The chain recombines TRBV5-1 with TRBJ2-2, with 14 positions matching TRBD2. Germline trimming cut 3 bases from V and 6 bases from J; bases unmatched to any gene: 10. CDR3 length: 18 residues. Germline CDR1 and CDR2: SGHRS and YFSETQ. The CDR3 is CASSWGTSGRGGPGELFF. The CDR3 region has the DNA TGCGCCAGCAGCTGGGGGACTAGCGGGAGAGGCGGTCCCGGGGAGCTGTTTTTT.

The V and J genes are TRBV25-1 and TRBJ2-1; possibly TRBD1 for D (6 bases). V dropped 5 bases and J dropped 4 bases, with 15 bases sitting between them. Looked up from germline, CDR1 is MGHDK and CDR2 is SYGVNS. The CDR3 runs 15 residues. For the CDR3, the DNA is TGTGCCAGCAGTAAAAACTGGGGGCCTTACAATGAGCAGTTCTTC. This sequence encodes CASSKNWGPYNEQFF.

The chain couples TRBV27 to TRBJ2-1; 9 bases agree with TRBD2. Germline V CDR1 and CDR2: MNHEY, SMNVEV (reference sequence). The junction had 13 bases not matched to a gene; V was cut back by 3 bases and J by 1 base. This CDR3 is 19 amino acids long. CDR3 bases: TGTGCCAGCAGTTTCGGCGGGAGGGCCAGGGGACTATCCTACAATGAGCAGTTCTTC. It is translated as CASSFGGRARGLSYNEQFF.

This clone was seen just once. This chain joins TRBV7-9 and TRBJ1-2; the match to TRBD1 covers 10 bases. The CDR3 consists of 15 residues. The germline V gene has CDR1 SEHNR and CDR2 FQNEAQ (reference sequence). J lost 3 bases, V lost 5 bases, and 6 bases had no gene match. The CDR3 DNA is TGTGCCAGCAGCGGGGGACAGGGGCTTGACTATGGCTACACCTTC. It translates to CASSGGQGLDYGYTF.

The CDR3 nucleotides are TGTGCCAGCAGCTTAACTCTAGCTAGCGGGAGTGGCACAGATACGCAGTATTTT. This sequence encodes CASSLTLASGSGTDTQYF. The chain recombines TRBV7-8 with TRBJ2-3; 10 nucleotides align to TRBD2. The V and J ends lost 2 bases and 1 base, in that order; junction bases with no gene match: 9. Germline V gives CDR1 SGHVS, CDR2 FQNEAQ. The CDR3 has 18 residues.

This chain connects TRBV2 to TRBJ2-1, with 10 bases fitting TRBD2. With V trimmed by 7 bases and J by 7 bases, 10 bases remained unmatched. CDR3 size: 15 residues. CDR1 is SNHLY and CDR2 is FYNNEI in the germline V gene. CDR3 sequence: CASNTIAGGRNEQFF. The CDR3 DNA sequence: TGTGCCAGCAATACCATAGCGGGAGGTCGGAATGAGCAGTTCTTC.

The chain recombines TRBV2 with TRBJ1-1; D uncertain. Germline CDR1 SNHLY, CDR2 FYNNEI. This CDR3 has 13 residues. V lost 4 bases and J lost 0, with 6 bases in between. CDR3 region: CASSVYMNTEAFF. In DNA, the CDR3 is TGTGCCAGCAGTGTGTACATGAACACTGAAGCTTTCTTT.

This clone has only one observation. The chain joins TRBV5-1 to TRBJ2-5, with 9 bases lining up with TRBD1. The J call may be in error: the DNA end matches TRBJ2-7 better. The CDR3 has 14 amino acids. Germline CDR1 and CDR2: SGHRS and YFSETQ. Written as DNA, the CDR3 is TGCGCCAGCAGCTTCCAACAGGGGGCCCACGAGCAGTACTTC. This encodes CASSFQQGAHEQYF.

This clone was seen a single time. Its ends do not fully match the called genes, so a read error is possible. The chain links TRBV7-9 to TRBJ1-3; D unresolved. This CDR3 is 14 amino acids long. Germline CDR1 and CDR2: SEHNR and FQNEAQ (reference sequence). Written as DNA, the CDR3 is TGTTCCAGCAGCTCCGCTACCTCTGGAAACACCATATATTTT. It translates to CSSSSATSGNTIYF.

Comment on this clone: At one end the junction does not follow the germline gene, possibly because of a read error. This rearrangement joins TRBV5-1 to TRBJ2-5; D might be TRBD2 (6 bases). Germline values: CDR1 SGHRS, CDR2 YFSETQ. This CDR3 spans 16 amino acids. The CDR3 DNA reads as TGCGCCAGCAGCTTGGTCCGGACCCACACGGGAGAGGCCCAGTACTTC. This encodes CASSLVRTHTGEAQYF.

This chain connects TRBV19 to TRBJ2-1, with 14 bases aligning to TRBD2. This CDR3 is built from 15 residues. Germline V gene lookup returns CDR1 LNHDA and CDR2 SQIVND (reference sequence). V lost 5 bases to trimming and J lost 10 bases; unmatched junction nucleotides: 7. In nucleotides, the CDR3 is TGTGCCAGTAGTCGACTAGCGGGAGGGCCGAACGAGCAGTTCTTC. It specifies CASSRLAGGPNEQFF.